This T cell receptor beta chain was found in a study of T cell responses to AZD1222 COVID-19 vaccine. With 4 bases removed from V and 5 bases from J, the gap between germline ends came to 12 bases. Per the germline V gene, CDR1 is LNHNV and CDR2 is YYDKDF (reference sequence). The CDR3 consists of 14 residues. Regarding the study as a whole: Repertoire collection took place solely once the T cell response had peaked.

Points on this clone: Its antigen is still unknown.

Measured with immunoSEQ multiplex PCR; TCRdb has only the in-frame clones, and not every one. The sample yields fewer than 150,000 clones, 70% to 90% seen once. This receptor was obtained from an adult who received the AZD1222 COVID-19 vaccine. The starting material was peripheral blood, obtained 28 days after the second AZD1222 dose. This rearrangement joins TRBV15 to TRBJ1-5, with unresolved D. CDR3 sequence: CATSTQTTDQPQHF. Here the CDR3 DNA reads TGTGCCACCAGCACCCAGACGACCGATCAGCCCCAGCATTTT.